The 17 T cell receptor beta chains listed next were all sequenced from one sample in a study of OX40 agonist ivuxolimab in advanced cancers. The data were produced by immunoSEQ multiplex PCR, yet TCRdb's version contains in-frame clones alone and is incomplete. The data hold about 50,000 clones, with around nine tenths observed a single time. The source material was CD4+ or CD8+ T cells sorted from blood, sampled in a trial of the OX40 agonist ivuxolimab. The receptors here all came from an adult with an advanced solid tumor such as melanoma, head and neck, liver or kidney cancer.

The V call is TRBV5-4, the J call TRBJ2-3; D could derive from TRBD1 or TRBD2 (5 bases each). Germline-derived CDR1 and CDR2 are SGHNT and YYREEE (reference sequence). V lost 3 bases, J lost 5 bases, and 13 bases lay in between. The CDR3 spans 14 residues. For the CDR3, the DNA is TGTGCCAGCAGCTCCGGGGCGGCGGAAGATACGCAGTATTTT. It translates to CASSSGAAEDTQYF.

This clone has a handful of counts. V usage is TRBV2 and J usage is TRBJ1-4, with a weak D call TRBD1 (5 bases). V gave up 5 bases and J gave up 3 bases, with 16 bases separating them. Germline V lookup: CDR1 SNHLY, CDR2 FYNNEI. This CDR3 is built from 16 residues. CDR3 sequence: CASSPNWGEANEKLFF. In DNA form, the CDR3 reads TGTGCCAGCAGTCCAAATTGGGGGGAAGCTAATGAAAAACTGTTTTTT.

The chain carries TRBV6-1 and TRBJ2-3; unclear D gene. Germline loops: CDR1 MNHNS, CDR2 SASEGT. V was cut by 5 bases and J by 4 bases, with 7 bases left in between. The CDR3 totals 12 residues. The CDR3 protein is CASSPFPDTQYF. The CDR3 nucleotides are TGTGCCAGCAGTCCTTTCCCAGATACGCAGTATTTT.

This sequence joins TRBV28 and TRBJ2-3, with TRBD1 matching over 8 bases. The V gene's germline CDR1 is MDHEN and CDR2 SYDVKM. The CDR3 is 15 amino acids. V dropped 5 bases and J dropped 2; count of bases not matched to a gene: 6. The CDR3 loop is CASSKQGVDTDTQYF. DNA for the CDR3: TGTGCCAGCAGTAAACAGGGGGTGGACACAGATACGCAGTATTTT.

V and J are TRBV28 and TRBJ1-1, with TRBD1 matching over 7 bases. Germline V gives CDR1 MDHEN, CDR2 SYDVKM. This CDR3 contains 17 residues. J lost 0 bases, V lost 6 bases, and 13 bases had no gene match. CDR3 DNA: TGTGCCAGCAGAACTGACAGGGTAGACCGAATGAACACTGAAGCTTTCTTT. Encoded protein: CASRTDRVDRMNTEAFF.

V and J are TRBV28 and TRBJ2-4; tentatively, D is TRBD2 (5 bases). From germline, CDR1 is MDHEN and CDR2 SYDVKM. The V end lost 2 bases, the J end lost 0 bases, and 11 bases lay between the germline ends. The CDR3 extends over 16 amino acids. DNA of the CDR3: TGTGCCAGCAGTTTAGGTGAGCGGCTAGCCAAAAACATTCAGTACTTC. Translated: CASSLGERLAKNIQYF.

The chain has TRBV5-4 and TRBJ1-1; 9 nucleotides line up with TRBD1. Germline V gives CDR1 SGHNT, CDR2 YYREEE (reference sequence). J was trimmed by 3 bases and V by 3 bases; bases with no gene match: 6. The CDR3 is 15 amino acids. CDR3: CASSSPGQGHTEAFF. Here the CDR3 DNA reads TGTGCCAGCAGCTCCCCCGGACAGGGGCACACTGAAGCTTTCTTT.

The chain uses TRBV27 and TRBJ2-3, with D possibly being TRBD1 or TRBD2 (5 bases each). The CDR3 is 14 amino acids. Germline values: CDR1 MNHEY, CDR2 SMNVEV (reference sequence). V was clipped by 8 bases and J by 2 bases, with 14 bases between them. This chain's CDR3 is CASGPGTDTDTQYF. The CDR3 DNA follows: TGTGCCAGCGGTCCGGGGACGGACACAGATACGCAGTATTTT.

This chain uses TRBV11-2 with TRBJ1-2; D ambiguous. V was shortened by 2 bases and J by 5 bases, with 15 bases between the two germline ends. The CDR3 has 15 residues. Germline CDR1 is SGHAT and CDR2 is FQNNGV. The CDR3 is CASSLNYVGPYGYTF. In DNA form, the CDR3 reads TGTGCCAGCAGCTTAAACTACGTAGGGCCTTATGGCTACACCTTC.

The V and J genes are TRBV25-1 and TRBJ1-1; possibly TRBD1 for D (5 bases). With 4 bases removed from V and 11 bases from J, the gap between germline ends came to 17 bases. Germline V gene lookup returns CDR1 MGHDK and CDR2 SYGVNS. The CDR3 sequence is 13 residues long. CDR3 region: CASSARGSNVAFF. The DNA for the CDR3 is TGTGCCAGCAGTGCGAGGGGTTCTAATGTGGCTTTCTTT.

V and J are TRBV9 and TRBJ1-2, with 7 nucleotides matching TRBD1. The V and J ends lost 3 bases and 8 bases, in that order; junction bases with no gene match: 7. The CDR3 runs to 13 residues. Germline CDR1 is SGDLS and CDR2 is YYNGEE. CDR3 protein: CASSEGGGKGYTF. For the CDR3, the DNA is TGTGCCAGCAGCGAGGGAGGGGGCAAGGGCTACACCTTC.

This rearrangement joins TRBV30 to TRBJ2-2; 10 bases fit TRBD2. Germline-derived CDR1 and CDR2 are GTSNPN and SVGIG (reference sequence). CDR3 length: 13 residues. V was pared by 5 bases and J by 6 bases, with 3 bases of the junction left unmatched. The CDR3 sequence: CAWLAGVSGELFF. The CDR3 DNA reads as TGTGCCTGGCTAGCGGGGGTTTCCGGGGAGCTGTTTTTT.

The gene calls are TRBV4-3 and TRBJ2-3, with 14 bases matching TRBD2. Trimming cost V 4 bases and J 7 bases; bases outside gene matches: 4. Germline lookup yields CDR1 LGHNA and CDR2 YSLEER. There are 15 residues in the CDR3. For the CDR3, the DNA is TGCGCCAGCAGCCCACGGACTAGCGGGGGGCATACGCAGTATTTT. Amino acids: CASSPRTSGGHTQYF.

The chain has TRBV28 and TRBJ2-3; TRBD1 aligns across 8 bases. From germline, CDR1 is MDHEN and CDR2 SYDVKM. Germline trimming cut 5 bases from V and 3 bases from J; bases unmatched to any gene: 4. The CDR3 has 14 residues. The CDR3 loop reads CASSPDRVTDTQYF. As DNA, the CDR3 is TGTGCCAGCAGTCCGGACAGGGTTACAGATACGCAGTATTTT.

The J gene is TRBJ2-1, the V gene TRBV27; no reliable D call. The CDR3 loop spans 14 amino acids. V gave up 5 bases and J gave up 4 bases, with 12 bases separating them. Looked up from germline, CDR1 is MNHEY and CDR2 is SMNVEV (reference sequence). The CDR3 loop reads CASSPVTPYNEQFF. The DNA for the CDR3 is TGTGCCAGCAGTCCTGTGACACCTTACAATGAGCAGTTCTTC.

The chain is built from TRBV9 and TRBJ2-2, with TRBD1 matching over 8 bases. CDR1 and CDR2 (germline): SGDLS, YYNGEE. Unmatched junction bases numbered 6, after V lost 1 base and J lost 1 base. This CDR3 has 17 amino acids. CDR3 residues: CASSVPGGAGNTGELFF. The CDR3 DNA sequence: TGTGCCAGCAGCGTACCAGGGGGCGCGGGGAACACCGGGGAGCTGTTTTTT. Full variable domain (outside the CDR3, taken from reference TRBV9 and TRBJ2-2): DSGVTQTPKHLITATGQRVTLRCSPRSGDLSVYWYQQSLDQGLQFLIQYYNGEERAKGNILERFSAQQFPDLHSELNLSSLELGDSALYFCASSVPGGAGNTGELFFGEGSRLTVL.

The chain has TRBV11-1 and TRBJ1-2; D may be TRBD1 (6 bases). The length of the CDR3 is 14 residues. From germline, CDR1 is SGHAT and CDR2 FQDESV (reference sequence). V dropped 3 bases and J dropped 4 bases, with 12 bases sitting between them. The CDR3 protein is CASSFETGPYGYTF. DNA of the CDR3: TGTGCCAGCAGCTTTGAGACAGGTCCCTATGGCTACACCTTC. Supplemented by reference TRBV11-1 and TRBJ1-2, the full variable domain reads EAEVAQSPRYKITEKSQAVAFWCDPISGHATLYWYRQILGQGPELLVQFQDESVVDDSQLPKDRFSAERLKGVDSTLKIQPAELGDSAMYLCASSFETGPYGYTFGSGTRLTVV.